This T cell receptor (beta chain) came from a study of T cell changes during pregnancy in multiple sclerosis. The CDR3 extends over 16 amino acids. Trimming cost V 5 bases and J 5 bases; bases outside gene matches: 9. From germline, CDR1 is LNHDA and CDR2 SQIVND (reference sequence). Clones were read by immunoSEQ multiplex PCR, and TCRdb kept only the in-frame ones, dropping some. Of approximately 89,000 clones in the sample, 85% to 95% were seen once. This sample comprised peripheral blood, obtained in the third trimester of pregnancy. The TCR sequence derives from a female donor with multiple sclerosis, enrolled in a pregnancy study. This rearrangement joins TRBV19 to TRBJ1-1; 12 bases align to TRBD1. CDR3 sequence reads: CASSYRDRGRGTEAFF. The CDR3, as DNA: TGTGCCAGTAGTTACCGGGACAGGGGGCGAGGAACTGAAGCTTTCTTT.